This T cell receptor beta chain stems from a study of Ad26.COV2.S vaccination and SARS-CoV-2 variants. Whole-study context: Ad26.COV2.S given intramuscularly, once or twice 56 days apart.

There are 15 residues in the CDR3. Trimming left V 10 bases short and J 7 bases short, with 24 bases between. CDR1 and CDR2 from the germline V gene are SNHLY and FYNNEI. The treatment is: roughly 20 received Ad26.COV2.S at low or high dose, single or two shots; five or six received placebo; per-sample allocation not given. Samples analyzed were those drawn on day 63 after the first vaccine or placebo injection. Donation was by an adult aged 18-55 years who was in Boston. Method: immunoSEQ multiplex PCR; TCRdb's copy keeps in-frame clones and lacks some. The sample lists some 350,000 clones, roughly 84% occurring once.

The chain combines TRBV2 with TRBJ2-3, with D perhaps matching TRBD2 (6 bases). Here the sequenced sample was peripheral blood, taken in a trial of Ad26.COV2.S vaccine versus placebo. This TCR derives from a person aged 18-65 years who received the Ad26.COV2.S COVID-19 vaccine or a placebo. CDR3 nucleotides: TGTGCCACGACGACCGAGAGCATGCGCGGGAATACGCAGTATTTT. Its protein product is CATTTESMRGNTQYF.